This is a list of T cell receptor beta chains from one sample in a study of immune evolution from preneoplasia to lung adenocarcinoma. Profiled with immunoSEQ multiplex PCR; TCRdb holds only in-frame clones, not every one. The repertoire holds more than 4,000 clones, 70% to 80% seen once, with about 10% in the top ten. The sample taken for sequencing was FFPE minimally invasive lung adenocarcinoma tissue. The receptors come from a person aged 60-79 years with lung adenocarcinoma. CDR3s include the opening cysteine and the closing phenylalanine or tryptophan. The D gene is left open where the match is weak. The size field is filled for only some rows; it gives once, few, many or a size class.

j_gene,v_gene,d_gene,abundance,CDR3aa,CDR3nt
TRBJ2-3,TRBV7-9,TRBD1,NA,CASSFGTGTSTDTQYF,TGTGCCAGCAGCTTTGGGACAGGCACTAGCACAGATACGCAGTATTTT
TRBJ2-5,TRBV11-3,NA,NA,CASSLDLFTYQETQYF,TGTGCCAGCAGCTTAGATCTTTTTACGTACCAAGAGACCCAGTACTTC
TRBJ1-6,TRBV4-3,NA,NA,CASSQGSRGLPLHF,TGCGCCAGCAGCCAAGGATCAAGGGGTCTCCCCCTCCACTTT
TRBJ1-6,TRBV11-3,NA,NA,CASSPGEGNSPLHF,TGTGCCAGCAGCCCCGGGGAGGGCAATTCACCCCTCCACTTT
TRBJ2-1,TRBV6-5,NA,few,CASSDRQTYNEQFF,TGTGCCAGCAGCGACAGGCAAACCTACAATGAGCAGTTCTTC
TRBJ1-1,TRBV15,NA,few,CATSREGNTEAFF,TGTGCCACCAGCAGAGAGGGGAACACTGAAGCTTTCTTT
TRBJ1-3,TRBV9,NA,few,CASSTSGGEATGNTIYF,TGTGCCAGCAGCACCAGCGGGGGGGAAGCTACTGGAAACACCATATATTTT
TRBJ2-4,TRBV4-1,TRBD2,NA,CASSQGVAGGPKNIQYF,TGCGCCAGCAGCCAAGGGGTAGCGGGGGGCCCCAAAAACATTCAGTACTTC
TRBJ1-1,TRBV9,NA,NA,CASSVGPLNTEAFF,TGTGCCAGCAGCGTAGGCCCGCTAAACACTGAAGCTTTCTTT
TRBJ2-7,TRBV5-1,NA,NA,CANQSQGIYEQYF,TGCGCCAATCAGTCGCAGGGGATCTACGAGCAGTACTTC
TRBJ2-7,TRBV7-9,NA,NA,CASSFGQLTYEQYF,TGTGCCAGCAGCTTTGGACAGCTTACCTACGAGCAGTACTTC
TRBJ2-1,TRBV9,TRBD2,NA,CASSVGVSGGYNEQFF,TGTGCCAGCAGCGTAGGCGTTAGCGGGGGTTACAATGAGCAGTTCTTC
TRBJ1-1,TRBV7-9,NA,NA,CASSPSRGRGTEAFF,TGTGCCAGCAGCCCTTCCCGGGGCAGGGGCACTGAAGCTTTCTTT
TRBJ2-3,TRBV9,NA,NA,CASSVTTGTGVGDTQYF,TGTGCCAGCAGCGTTACAACCGGGACTGGGGTAGGAGATACGCAGTATTTT
TRBJ2-2,TRBV9,TRBD1,few,CASSDGQGGPGELFF,TGTGCCAGCAGCGATGGACAGGGAGGCCCCGGGGAGCTGTTTTTT
TRBJ2-5,TRBV4-1,NA,once,CASSRTVSETQYF,TGCGCCAGCAGCAGGACAGTGTCAGAGACCCAGTACTTC
TRBJ2-2,TRBV5-1,NA,NA,CASSLTPGFTGELFF,TGCGCCAGCAGCTTGACCCCCGGTTTTACCGGGGAGCTGTTTTTT
TRBJ1-6,TRBV7-9,TRBD1,once,CASSSGQSNSPLHF,TGTGCCAGCAGCTCGGGACAGAGTAATTCACCCCTCCACTTT
TRBJ2-2,TRBV6-1,TRBD2,NA,CASRGLAGDVGELFF,TGTGCCAGCAGGGGACTAGCGGGGGACGTCGGGGAGCTGTTTTTT
TRBJ1-1,TRBV28,NA,NA,CASSLSVNTEAFF,TGTGCCAGCAGTTTGTCTGTGAACACTGAAGCTTTCTTT
TRBJ2-2,TRBV18,NA,NA,CASSPKNTGELFF,TGTGCCAGCTCACCTAAGAACACCGGGGAGCTGTTTTTT
TRBJ2-5,TRBV29-1,TRBD2,NA,CSSNGLAEETQYF,TGCAGCTCGAACGGACTAGCGGAAGAGACCCAGTACTTC
TRBJ2-7,TRBV7-9,NA,NA,CASSLSKGYEQYF,TGTGCCAGCAGCTTGTCGAAGGGCTACGAGCAGTACTTC
TRBJ2-2,TRBV11-2,NA,NA,CASSSGTWGTGELFF,TGTGCCAGCAGCTCCGGGACATGGGGGACCGGGGAGCTGTTTTTT
TRBJ1-2,TRBV30,TRBD1,NA,CAWMEGQGDCYTF,TGTGCCTGGATGGAGGGACAGGGGGATTGCTACACCTTC
TRBJ1-3,TRBV30,NA,NA,CAWSQSGNTIYF,TGTGCCTGGAGTCAAAGTGGAAACACCATATATTTT
TRBJ2-3,TRBV5-1,TRBD2,NA,CASSISSGGGDTQYF,TGCGCCAGCAGCATATCTAGCGGGGGGGGAGATACGCAGTATTTT
TRBJ2-7,TRBV7-9,TRBD2,few,CASSLGFGTSFYEQYF,TGTGCCAGCAGCCTAGGGTTCGGGACTAGCTTCTACGAGCAGTACTTC
TRBJ1-2,TRBV28,NA,NA,CASTSNYGYTF,TGTGCCAGCACGTCTAACTATGGCTACACCTTC
TRBJ2-3,TRBV5-1,NA,NA,CASSPGGTDTQYF,TGCGCCAGCAGCCCCGGGGGCACAGATACGCAGTATTTT
TRBJ2-3,TRBV11-2,TRBD1,few,CASSATGAISDTQYF,TGTGCCAGCAGCGCCACAGGGGCCATATCGGATACGCAGTATTTT
TRBJ1-1,TRBV11-1,TRBD1,NA,CASSRGGWTEAFF,TGTGCCAGCAGCCGAGGGGGCTGGACTGAAGCTTTCTTT
TRBJ2-7,TRBV19,NA,NA,CASSSIMGRQYF,TGTGCCAGTTCTTCCATAATGGGGAGGCAGTACTTC
TRBJ2-1,TRBV2,TRBD1,NA,CASSEYRGEQFF,TGTGCCAGTAGTGAATACAGGGGTGAGCAGTTCTTC
TRBJ2-1,TRBV29-1,NA,NA,CSAQGSAYNEQFF,TGCAGCGCTCAGGGGTCTGCCTACAATGAGCAGTTCTTC
TRBJ2-7,TRBV5-4,TRBD2,NA,CASSQSGGGLHEQYF,TGTGCCAGCAGCCAAAGCGGGGGCGGTCTTCACGAGCAGTACTTC
TRBJ2-3,TRBV11-3,NA,NA,CASSLYDTQYF,TGTGCCAGCAGCTTATATGATACGCAGTATTTT